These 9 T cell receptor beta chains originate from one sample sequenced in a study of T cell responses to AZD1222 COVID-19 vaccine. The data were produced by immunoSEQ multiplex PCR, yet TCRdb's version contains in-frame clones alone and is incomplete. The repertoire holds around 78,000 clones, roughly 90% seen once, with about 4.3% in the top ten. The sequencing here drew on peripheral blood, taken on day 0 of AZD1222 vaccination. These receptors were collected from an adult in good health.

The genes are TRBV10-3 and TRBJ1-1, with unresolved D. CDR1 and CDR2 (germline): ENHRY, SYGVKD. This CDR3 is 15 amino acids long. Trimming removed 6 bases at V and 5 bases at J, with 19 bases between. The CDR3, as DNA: TGTGCCATCAGGGTAGGGAACAGTGGACGGACTGAAGCTTTCTTT. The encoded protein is CAIRVGNSGRTEAFF.

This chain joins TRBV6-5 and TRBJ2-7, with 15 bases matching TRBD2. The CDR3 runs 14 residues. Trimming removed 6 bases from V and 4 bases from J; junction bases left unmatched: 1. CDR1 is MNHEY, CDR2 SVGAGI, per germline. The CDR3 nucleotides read TGTGCCAGCAGCGGGACTAGCGGGAGGTACGAGCAGTACTTC. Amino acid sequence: CASSGTSGRYEQYF.

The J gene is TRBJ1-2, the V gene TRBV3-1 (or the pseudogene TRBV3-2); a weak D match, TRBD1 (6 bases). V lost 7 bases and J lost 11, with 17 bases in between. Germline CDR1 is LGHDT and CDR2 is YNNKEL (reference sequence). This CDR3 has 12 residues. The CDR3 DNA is TGTGCCAGCATCAGACAGGTCGTGGAGTACACCTTC. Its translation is CASIRQVVEYTF.

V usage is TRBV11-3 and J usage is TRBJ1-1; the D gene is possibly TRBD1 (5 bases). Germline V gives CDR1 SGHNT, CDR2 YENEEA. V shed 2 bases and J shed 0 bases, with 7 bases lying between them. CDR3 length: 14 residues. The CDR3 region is CASSLSGLNTEAFF. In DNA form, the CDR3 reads TGTGCCAGCAGCTTATCAGGGCTGAACACTGAAGCTTTCTTT. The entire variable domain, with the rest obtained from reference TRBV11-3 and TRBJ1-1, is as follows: EAGVVQSPRYKIIEKKQPVAFWCNPISGHNTLYWYLQNLGQGPELLIRYENEEAVDDSQLPKDRFSAERLKGVDSTLKIQPAELGDSAVYLCASSLSGLNTEAFFGQGTRLTVV.

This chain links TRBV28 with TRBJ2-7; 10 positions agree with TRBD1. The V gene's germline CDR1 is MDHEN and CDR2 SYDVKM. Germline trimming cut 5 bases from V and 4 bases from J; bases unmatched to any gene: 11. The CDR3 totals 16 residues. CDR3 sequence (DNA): TGTGCCAGCAGTCACCCCTTGGGACAGGGGTCTTACGAGCAGTACTTC. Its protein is CASSHPLGQGSYEQYF.

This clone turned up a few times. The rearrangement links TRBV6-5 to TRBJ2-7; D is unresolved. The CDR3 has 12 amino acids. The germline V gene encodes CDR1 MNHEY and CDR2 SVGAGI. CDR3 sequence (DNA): TGTGTCCAGCCCAAGGCACACTACGAGCAGTACTTC. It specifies CVQPKAHYEQYF.

The DNA for the CDR3 is TGTGCCTGCTACGACGGGCGGATTTACAATGAGCAGTTCTTC. This sequence encodes CACYDGRIYNEQFF. The chain couples TRBV30 to TRBJ2-1; D is uncertain. Germline-derived CDR1 and CDR2 are GTSNPN and SVGIG (reference sequence). This CDR3 has 14 residues. Trimming cost V 6 bases and J 4 bases, with 16 bases left between them.

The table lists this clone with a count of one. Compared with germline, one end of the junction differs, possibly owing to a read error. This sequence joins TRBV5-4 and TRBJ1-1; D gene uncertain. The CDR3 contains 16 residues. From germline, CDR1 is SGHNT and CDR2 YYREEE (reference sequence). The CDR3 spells CASSLVVRTLKTEAFF. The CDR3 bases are TGTGCCAGCAGCTTGGTTGTCAGAACACTGAAGACTGAAGCTTTCTTT.

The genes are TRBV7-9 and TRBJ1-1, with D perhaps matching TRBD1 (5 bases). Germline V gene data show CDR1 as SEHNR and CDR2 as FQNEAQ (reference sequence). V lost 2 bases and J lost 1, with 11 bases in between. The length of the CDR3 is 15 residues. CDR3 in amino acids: CASSLQGNWNTEAFF. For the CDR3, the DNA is TGTGCCAGCAGCTTACAGGGAAATTGGAACACTGAAGCTTTCTTT.